The 32 T cell receptor beta chains in this list originate from one sample, sequenced in a study of blood T cell repertoires in COVID-19. Assay used: immunoSEQ multiplex PCR; TCRdb lists only in-frame clones, some missing. The sample has 150,000 or so clones, around 90% seen once. Sequenced input: PBMCs or T cells enriched from blood (not recorded which). The receptors come from a middle-aged woman who had been exposed to COVID-19.

The CDR3 sequence is CASSVEGRGPAYEQYF. Here the CDR3 DNA reads TGTGCCAGCAGCGTAGAGGGGCGGGGGCCAGCCTACGAGCAGTACTTC. The V and J genes are TRBV9 and TRBJ2-7, with TRBD2 as a possible D gene (7 bases). CDR1 SGDLS and CDR2 YYNGEE come from the germline V gene. The CDR3 consists of 16 residues. Trimming left V 0 bases short and J 2 bases short, with 15 bases between.

This rearrangement joins TRBV6-5 to TRBJ1-1, with TRBD1 as a possible D gene (6 bases). Trimming removed 0 bases from V and 1 base from J, with 6 bases in between. This CDR3 has 14 residues. Per germline, CDR1 MNHEY and CDR2 SVGAGI. DNA of the CDR3: TGTGCCAGCAGTTACTCCAGGGGGAACACTGAAGCTTTCTTT. Amino acid sequence: CASSYSRGNTEAFF.

V and J are TRBV10-2 and TRBJ2-1; D perhaps matches TRBD2 (6 bases). The germline V and J ends were trimmed by 8 bases and 0 bases, with 29 bases remaining between them. CDR1 WSHSY and CDR2 SAAADI come from the germline V gene. The CDR3 spans 20 residues. Here the CDR3 DNA reads TGCGCCAGCTCTTATTTCTCAGTACGAAATGGAGGGGACTCCTACAATGAGCAGTTCTTC. This encodes CASSYFSVRNGGDSYNEQFF.

The chain uses TRBV5-1 and TRBJ1-4, with D perhaps TRBD1 (5 bases). Germline V gene lookup returns CDR1 SGHRS and CDR2 YFSETQ. The CDR3 loop spans 14 amino acids. Trimming removed 1 base at V and 5 bases at J, with 9 bases between. The CDR3 reads CASSLTGENEKLFF. CDR3 DNA sequence: TGCGCCAGCAGCTTGACAGGAGAGAATGAAAAACTGTTTTTT. Complete variable domain (other parts from reference TRBV5-1 and TRBJ1-4): KAGVTQTPRYLIKTRGQQVTLSCSPISGHRSVSWYQQTPGQGLQFLFEYFSETQRNKGNFPGRFSGRQFSNSRSEMNVSTLELGDSALYLCASSLTGENEKLFFGSGTQLSVL.

The chain links TRBV4-1 to TRBJ1-6; D not certain. The CDR3 is 16 amino acids. Germline V lookup: CDR1 MGHRA, CDR2 YSYEKL. Between the trimmed V and J ends, which lost 1 base and 5 bases, there was a span of 12 bases. The CDR3 nucleotides read TGCGCCAGCAGCCAAGGCCCGGTAATGGATAATTCACCCCTCCACTTT. Protein product: CASSQGPVMDNSPLHF.

The chain joins TRBV4-1 to TRBJ1-1; D possibly corresponds to TRBD1 (6 bases). With 4 bases removed from V and 6 bases from J, the gap between germline ends came to 21 bases. CDR1 MGHRA and CDR2 YSYEKL come from the germline V gene. CDR3 length: 16 amino acids. DNA for the CDR3: TGCGCCAGCAGCCCGGAATTGGGGACATTGAGCGCTGAAGCTTTCTTT. As protein: CASSPELGTLSAEAFF.

The chain combines TRBV19 with TRBJ1-1; 11 nucleotides line up with TRBD1. CDR1 LNHDA and CDR2 SQIVND come from the germline V gene (reference sequence). Trimming removed 1 base from V and 3 bases from J; junction bases left unmatched: 7. The CDR3 has 17 residues. CDR3 bases: TGTGCCAGTAGTATAGCTTGGGACAGGGGGAAGGACACTGAAGCTTTCTTT. This sequence encodes CASSIAWDRGKDTEAFF.

This clone showed up just a few times. The chain has TRBV6-6 and TRBJ1-2, with 9 bases that match TRBD1. The CDR3 sequence is 15 residues long. Germline V gives CDR1 MNHNY, CDR2 SVGAGI (reference sequence). With 5 bases clipped from V and 4 bases from J, the junction kept 8 bases outside the gene matches. CDR3 sequence reads: CASSTGTGQSYGYTF. The CDR3 DNA reads as TGTGCCAGCAGTACGGGGACAGGGCAAAGCTATGGCTACACCTTC.

The chain employs TRBV5-1 and TRBJ1-1; no clear D. Trimming took 8 bases from V and 2 from J, leaving 16 bases between them. The CDR3 sequence is 14 residues long. Germline CDR1 reads SGHRS; CDR2 reads YFSETQ. In DNA form, the CDR3 reads TGCGCCAGTTCCCCCGAACCTCTAAACACTGAAGCTTTCTTT. Translated, it gives CASSPEPLNTEAFF.

The chain employs TRBV18 and TRBJ1-3, with D uncertain. The V gene's germline CDR1 is KGHSH and CDR2 LQKENI. Trimming left V 2 bases short and J 2 bases short, with 19 bases between. This CDR3 is built from 18 residues. The CDR3: CASSPSGVIQATGNTIYF. In DNA, the CDR3 is TGTGCCAGCTCACCATCCGGGGTCATTCAAGCAACTGGAAACACCATATATTTT.

The J gene is TRBJ1-5, the V gene TRBV7-9; 7 bases align to TRBD1. From germline, CDR1 is SEHNR and CDR2 FQNEAQ (reference sequence). CDR3 size: 15 residues. The junction had 11 bases not matched to a gene; V was cut back by 5 bases and J by 7 bases. The CDR3 region has the DNA TGTGCCAGCAGCCCCCGGGAGGGGGCAAACCAGCCCCAGCATTTT. Its protein is CASSPREGANQPQHF.

The chain has TRBV2 and TRBJ2-3; no firm D call. The ends were cut back, 7 bases at V and 6 bases at J, with 14 bases in the middle. CDR3 length equals 13 residues. Germline V gene lookup returns CDR1 SNHLY and CDR2 FYNNEI. CDR3: CASTEVWSDTQYF. DNA of the CDR3: TGTGCCAGCACCGAGGTATGGTCGGATACGCAGTATTTT.

The chain uses TRBV27 and TRBJ1-1; D remains unclear. The germline V gene encodes CDR1 MNHEY and CDR2 SMNVEV (reference sequence). V shed 3 bases and J shed 2 bases, with 7 bases lying between them. This CDR3 region has 13 residues. CDR3 bases: TGTGCCAGCAGTTTTCGGTCTAACACTGAAGCTTTCTTT. It encodes CASSFRSNTEAFF.

The CDR3 spells CASGPTGTGELFF. Here the CDR3 DNA reads TGTGCCAGCGGTCCGACGGGAACCGGGGAGCTGTTTTTT. V is TRBV6-5 and J is TRBJ2-2, with D possibly matching TRBD2 (5 bases). Trimming took off 8 bases at V and 5 bases at J, with 12 bases between the two ends. The length of the CDR3 is 13 residues. Germline CDR1 is MNHEY and CDR2 is SVGAGI.

The chain is built from TRBV28 and TRBJ1-1; D remains unclear. The CDR3 is made up of 14 amino acids. Trimming stripped 6 bases from V and 3 bases from J, with 14 bases between. Germline V gene lookup returns CDR1 MDHEN and CDR2 SYDVKM. The DNA for the CDR3 is TGTGCCAGCAGCCTATCTAGGAGGGACACTGAAGCTTTCTTT. Translating gives CASSLSRRDTEAFF.

CDR3 region: CASSSSSGQGNSPLHF. For the CDR3, the DNA is TGTGCCAGCAGTTCCTCTTCGGGACAGGGGAACTCACCCCTCCACTTT. The chain couples TRBV27 to TRBJ1-6, with 10 bases aligning to TRBD1. CDR1 is MNHEY, CDR2 SMNVEV, per germline (reference sequence). CDR3 size: 16 residues. The V segment lost 4 bases and the J segment 10 bases; nucleotides outside the gene matches: 10.

The genes are TRBV7-9 and TRBJ2-1; D remains ambiguous. CDR3 length equals 14 residues. Germline-derived CDR1 and CDR2 are SEHNR and FQNEAQ (reference sequence). Trimming shortened V by 1 base and J by 4 bases, and 8 bases separated the two germline ends. For the CDR3, the DNA is TGTGCCAGCAGCTTAGGACACCAATACAATGAGCAGTTCTTC. Translation: CASSLGHQYNEQFF. Full variable domain (missing parts from reference TRBV7-9 and TRBJ2-1): DTGVSQNPRHKITKRGQNVTFRCDPISEHNRLYWYRQTLGQGPEFLTYFQNEAQLEKSRLLSDRFSAERPKGSFSTLEIQRTEQGDSAMYLCASSLGHQYNEQFFGPGTRLTVL.

The V gene is TRBV4-1, the J gene TRBJ2-7, with 7 positions matching TRBD2. The CDR3 totals 16 residues. The V segment lost 0 bases and the J segment 1 base; nucleotides outside the gene matches: 6. The germline V gene encodes CDR1 MGHRA and CDR2 YSYEKL. The chain's CDR3 is CASSQESGGISYEQYF. The DNA for the CDR3 is TGCGCCAGCAGCCAAGAGTCCGGGGGGATATCCTACGAGCAGTACTTC.

In DNA, the CDR3 is TGTGCCAGCAGCCGAGGACAGGACTACGAGCAGTACTTC. Amino acids: CASSRGQDYEQYF. The chain has TRBV4-2 and TRBJ2-7; 7 bases agree with TRBD1. From germline, CDR1 is LGHNA and CDR2 YNFKEQ. V trimming: 4 bases; J trimming: 3 bases; junction bases outside the gene matches: 3. The CDR3 extends over 13 amino acids.

The CDR3 is CSASRGSSYNEQFF. CDR3 in DNA: TGCAGTGCGAGTAGAGGGAGCTCCTACAATGAGCAGTTCTTC. The chain carries TRBV20-1 and TRBJ2-1, with a tentative D call TRBD2 (5 bases). The germline V and J ends were trimmed by 6 bases and 0 bases, with 12 bases remaining between them. Germline assignment: CDR1 DFQATT and CDR2 SNEGSKA (reference sequence). CDR3 size: 14 residues.

The V and J genes are TRBV6-1 and TRBJ1-5, with D possibly matching TRBD1 (5 bases). Trimming left V 1 base short and J 2 bases short, with 15 bases between. CDR3 length equals 17 residues. Looked up from germline, CDR1 is MNHNS and CDR2 is SASEGT. CDR3 loop: CASSEGRGVIGNQPQHF. CDR3 nucleotide sequence: TGTGCCAGCAGTGAAGGTAGGGGTGTGATTGGCAATCAGCCCCAGCATTTT.

This clone was seen just once. J is TRBJ2-1 and V is TRBV5-4; 11 nucleotides align to TRBD2. CDR1 is SGHNT, CDR2 YYREEE, per germline (reference sequence). The CDR3 runs 15 residues. Trimming cost V 3 bases and J 10 bases; bases outside gene matches: 9. CDR3 in DNA: TGTGCCAGCAGCTCAATAACCGGGACTAGCGGCGAGCAGTTCTTC. This translates into CASSSITGTSGEQFF.

The genes are TRBV7-9 and TRBJ1-4; 8 positions agree with TRBD1. Per the germline V gene, CDR1 is SEHNR and CDR2 is FQNEAQ (reference sequence). The CDR3 extends over 16 amino acids. V trimming: 3 bases; J trimming: 7 bases; junction bases outside the gene matches: 10. CDR3 DNA sequence: TGTGCCAGCAGCTTCACGTTCAGGGGGCTAGGTGAAAAACTGTTTTTT. Translation gives CASSFTFRGLGEKLFF.

The chain couples TRBV27 to TRBJ1-2; 10 nucleotides line up with TRBD1. Unmatched junction bases numbered 6, after V lost 5 bases and J lost 3 bases. Germline V lookup: CDR1 MNHEY, CDR2 SMNVEV (reference sequence). This CDR3 comprises 15 residues. The CDR3 reads CASSPGTGEDYGYTF. For the CDR3, the DNA is TGTGCCAGCAGTCCGGGGACAGGGGAGGACTATGGCTACACCTTC.

The V and J genes are TRBV10-3 and TRBJ2-1; a possible D gene is TRBD1 (5 bases). CDR3 length: 13 amino acids. Per germline, CDR1 ENHRY and CDR2 SYGVKD. The CDR3 spells CAPIGRRGNEQFF. CDR3 coding DNA: TGTGCTCCGATCGGGCGAAGGGGCAATGAGCAGTTCTTC.

The chain recombines TRBV4-3 with TRBJ2-4, with D hard to call. Germline CDR1 LGHNA, CDR2 YSLEER. The germline V and J ends were trimmed by 1 base and 6 bases, with 13 bases remaining between them. The CDR3 extends over 15 amino acids. The CDR3 here is CASSQGITRGNIQYF. The CDR3 region has the DNA TGCGCCAGCAGCCAAGGGATTACACGCGGAAACATTCAGTACTTC.

The genes are TRBV5-1 and TRBJ1-2; 12 nucleotides line up with TRBD1. Germline V gives CDR1 SGHRS, CDR2 YFSETQ. CDR3 length: 15 amino acids. V trimming: 0 bases; J trimming: 6 bases; junction bases outside the gene matches: 3. For the CDR3, the DNA is TGCGCCAGCAGCTTGGTGGGACAGGGGGCAGATGGCTACACCTTC. Amino acids: CASSLVGQGADGYTF.

This clone has just a few counts. The chain has TRBV20-1 and TRBJ1-1; D call uncertain. The CDR3 has 11 residues. The germline V gene has CDR1 DFQATT and CDR2 SNEGSKA (reference sequence). CDR3 protein: CGRRMNTEAFF. Here the CDR3 DNA reads TGCGGGAGGAGGATGAACACTGAAGCTTTCTTT.

The CDR3 DNA reads TGTGCCAGCAGCGTAGGTCCTAGCGAGGACAATGAGCAGTTCTTC. Amino acids: CASSVGPSEDNEQFF. The rearrangement uses TRBV9 and TRBJ2-1; D is perhaps TRBD2 (6 bases). Trimming took off 0 bases at V and 5 bases at J, with 12 bases between the two ends. The CDR3 runs 15 residues. In germline, CDR1 is SGDLS, CDR2 YYNGEE.

The rearrangement uses TRBV6-5 and TRBJ2-7; 9 nucleotides line up with TRBD1. CDR1 MNHEY and CDR2 SVGAGI come from the germline V gene. This CDR3 has 15 residues. The ends lost 4 bases at V and 3 bases at J; junction bases unmatched: 7. CDR3 sequence: CASSSAGQGIYEQYF. CDR3 coding DNA: TGTGCCAGCAGTTCAGCGGGACAGGGTATCTACGAGCAGTACTTC.

The CDR3 region is CASSRLRESYNEQFF. Here the CDR3 DNA reads TGTGCCAGCAGCCGCCTGAGGGAGTCCTACAATGAGCAGTTCTTC. The chain employs TRBV14 and TRBJ2-1, with D possibly TRBD2 on 5 matching bases. The CDR3 runs to 15 residues. Trimming cost V 4 bases and J 1 base, with 11 bases left between them. Germline CDR1 reads SGHDN; CDR2 reads FVKESK.

The genes are TRBV14 and TRBJ1-1; 8 bases align to TRBD1. J lost 1 base, V lost 4 bases, and 5 bases had no gene match. The CDR3 covers 15 residues. Germline CDR1 SGHDN, CDR2 FVKESK. The CDR3 here is CASSRADRANTEAFF. The CDR3 nucleotides read TGTGCCAGCAGCCGAGCGGACAGGGCGAACACTGAAGCTTTCTTT.